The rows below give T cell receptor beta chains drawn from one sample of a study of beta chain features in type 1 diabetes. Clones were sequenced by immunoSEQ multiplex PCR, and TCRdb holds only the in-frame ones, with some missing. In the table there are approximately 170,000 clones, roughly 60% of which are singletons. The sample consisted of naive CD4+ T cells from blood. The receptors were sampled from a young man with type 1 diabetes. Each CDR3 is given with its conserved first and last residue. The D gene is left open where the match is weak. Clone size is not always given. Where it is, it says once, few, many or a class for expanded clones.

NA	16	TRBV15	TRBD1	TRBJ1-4	TGTGCCACCAGCAGAGATGGGCAGGGGGATAATGAAAAACTGTTTTTT	CATSRDGQGDNEKLFF
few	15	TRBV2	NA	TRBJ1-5	TGTGCCAGCCGGCTTAGAGACAGGAGCAATCAGCCCCAGCATTTT	CASRLRDRSNQPQHF
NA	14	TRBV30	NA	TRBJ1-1	TGTGCCTGGAGTGTGGTACAGGGTAACACTGAAGCTTTCTTT	CAWSVVQGNTEAFF
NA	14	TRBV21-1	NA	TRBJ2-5	TGTGCCAGCAGCAAACGTAAGGGGGCGGAGACCCAGTACTTC	CASSKRKGAETQYF
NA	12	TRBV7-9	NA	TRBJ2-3	TGTGCCAGCAGCGATCCGGGAGATACGCAGTATTTT	CASSDPGDTQYF
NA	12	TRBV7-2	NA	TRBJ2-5	TGTGCCAGCAGCTCGTACCAAGAGACCCAGTACTTC	CASSSYQETQYF
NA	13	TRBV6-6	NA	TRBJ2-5	TGTGCCAGCAGTTACGGGCAGAAAGAGACCCAGTACTTC	CASSYGQKETQYF
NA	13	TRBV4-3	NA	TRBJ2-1	TGCGCCAGCAGCCAAGATTTACAGGTTGAGCAGTTCTTC	CASSQDLQVEQFF
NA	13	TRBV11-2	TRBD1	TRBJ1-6	TGTGCCAGCAGCTTTAACAGGGGGTCACCCCTCCACTTT	CASSFNRGSPLHF
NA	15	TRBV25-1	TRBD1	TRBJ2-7	TGTGCCAGCAGTGAATCTGGACAGGGGGCCTACGAGCAGTACTTC	CASSESGQGAYEQYF
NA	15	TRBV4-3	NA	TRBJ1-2	TGCGCCAGCAGCCAAGTGCTGACAGGATCCTATGGCTACACCTTC	CASSQVLTGSYGYTF
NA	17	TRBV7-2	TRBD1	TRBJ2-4	TGTGCCAGCAGCTTAGTTTCGGCGGGACAGGTTAAAAACATTCAGTACTTC	CASSLVSAGQVKNIQYF
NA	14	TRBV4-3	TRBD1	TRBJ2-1	TGCGCCAGCAGCCAAGCTTGGACAGGGGGCGGTCAGTTCTTC	CASSQAWTGGGQFF
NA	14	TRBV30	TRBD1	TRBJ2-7	TGTGCCTGGAATTTCGGGACAGGGGGGAGCGAGCAGTACTTC	CAWNFGTGGSEQYF
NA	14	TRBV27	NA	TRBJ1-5	TGTGCCAGCAGTTTTGCGGGGGCCGTGCAGCCCCAGCATTTT	CASSFAGAVQPQHF
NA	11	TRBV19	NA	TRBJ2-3	TGTGCCAGTAGTACGCGAGATACGCAGTATTTT	CASSTRDTQYF
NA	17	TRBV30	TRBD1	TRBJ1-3	TGTGCCTGGAGTAGGGACAGGGGGTACCAGTTCAGAAACACCATATATTTT	CAWSRDRGYQFRNTIYF
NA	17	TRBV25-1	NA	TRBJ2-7	TGTGCCAGCAGTGGCCCAGTGCACGGTGGGGGGTATGGGGAGCAGTACTTC	CASSGPVHGGGYGEQYF
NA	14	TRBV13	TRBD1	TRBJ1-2	TGTGCCAGCAGCCGGATGGGACAGGGGAAGGGCTACACCTTC	CASSRMGQGKGYTF
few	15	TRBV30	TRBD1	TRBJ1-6	TGTGCCTGGAGTGTACGGGGACAGGGTTTTTCACCCCTCCACTTT	CAWSVRGQGFSPLHF
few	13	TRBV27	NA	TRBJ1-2	TGTGCCAGCAGACAGGGACACGGCTATGGCTACACCTTC	CASRQGHGYGYTF
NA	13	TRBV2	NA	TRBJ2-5	TGTGCCAGCAGCGGGACCGGCCAAGAGACCCAGTACTTC	CASSGTGQETQYF
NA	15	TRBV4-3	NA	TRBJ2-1	TGCGCCAGCAGCCAAGATTTTAGAGCGGACAATGAGCAGTTCTTC	CASSQDFRADNEQFF
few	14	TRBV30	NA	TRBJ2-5	TGTGCCTGGAGTCCAGCCCCTGGACAGAAAGCCCAGTACTTC	CAWSPAPGQKAQYF
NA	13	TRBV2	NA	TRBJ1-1	TGTGCCAGCAGTGAATTCGAAGCGAACTGGGCTTTCTTT	CASSEFEANWAFF
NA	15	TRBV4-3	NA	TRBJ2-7	TGCGCCAGCAGCCAACAGCTTGCAGTCTCCTACGAGCAGTACTTC	CASSQQLAVSYEQYF
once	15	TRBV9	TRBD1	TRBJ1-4	TGTGCCAGCAGCACCCGGACAGGGCCATCCGAAAAACTGTTTTTT	CASSTRTGPSEKLFF
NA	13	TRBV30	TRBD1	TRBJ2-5	TGTGCCTGGACCGGGACAGGGGAAGAGACCCAGTACTTC	CAWTGTGEETQYF
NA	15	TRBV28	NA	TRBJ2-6	TGTGCCAGCACCATCACAGGGTCCGGGGCCAACGTCCTGACTTTC	CASTITGSGANVLTF
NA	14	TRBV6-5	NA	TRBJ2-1	TGTGCCAGCAGCCGGGACGCCCTACCCAATGAGCAGTTCTTC	CASSRDALPNEQFF
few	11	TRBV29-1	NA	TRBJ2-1	TGCAGCGTTCGCCAGAACAATGAGCAGTTCTTC	CSVRQNNEQFF
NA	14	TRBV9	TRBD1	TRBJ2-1	TGTGCCAGCAGCGCGACAGGGGACTACAATGAGCAGTTCTTC	CASSATGDYNEQFF
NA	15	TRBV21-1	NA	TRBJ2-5	TGTGCCAGCACCGATAGACAGGGGGCCGTAGAGACCCAGTACTTC	CASTDRQGAVETQYF
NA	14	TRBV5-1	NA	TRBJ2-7	TGCGCCAGCAGCTTGGGATGGGCCTCGGACGAGCAGTACTTC	CASSLGWASDEQYF
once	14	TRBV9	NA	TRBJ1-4	TGTGCCAGCAGCGTAGAAATCACCGGGAAAAAACTGTTTTTT	CASSVEITGKKLFF